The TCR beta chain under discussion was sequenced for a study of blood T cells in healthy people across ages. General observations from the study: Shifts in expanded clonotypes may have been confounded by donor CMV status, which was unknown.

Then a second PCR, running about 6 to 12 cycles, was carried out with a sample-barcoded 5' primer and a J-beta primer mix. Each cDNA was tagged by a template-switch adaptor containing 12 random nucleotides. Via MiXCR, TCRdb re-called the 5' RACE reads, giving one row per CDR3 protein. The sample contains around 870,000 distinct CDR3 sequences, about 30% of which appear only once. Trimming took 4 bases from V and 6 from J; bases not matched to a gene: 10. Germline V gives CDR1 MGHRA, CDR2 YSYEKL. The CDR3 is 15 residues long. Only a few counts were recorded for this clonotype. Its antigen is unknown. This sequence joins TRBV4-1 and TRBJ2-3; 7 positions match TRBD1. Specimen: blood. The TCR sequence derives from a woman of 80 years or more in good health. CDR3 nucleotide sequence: TGCGCCAGCAGCCTGGGCAGGGGGTCGGGCGATACGCAGTATTTT. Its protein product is CASSLGRGSGDTQYF.